This entry concerns a single TCR beta chain. Its matching antigen is unknown. The sample belongs to a study of blood T cells in healthy people across ages. Every sample gave at least 5 micrograms of total RNA when it was extracted. The CDR3 has 15 amino acids. Per the germline V gene, CDR1 is KGHSH and CDR2 is LQKENI. The authors ran a second PCR of 7 to 11 cycles using a sample-barcoded 5' primer and a J-beta primer mix. TCRdb analysed the 5' RACE reads with MiXCR anew, one entry per CDR3 protein. The sample has 920,000 or so distinct CDR3 sequences, 45% seen once. Study conclusions and caveats: Estimates of total diversity, which came from one million sequenced T cells, were considered to be underestimates. A strong correlation was found between TCR beta diversity and the percentage of naive T cells.

This sequence joins TRBV18 and TRBJ2-5; 7 bases fit TRBD2. The assigned J gene may be wrong: the sequence end matches TRBJ2-7 better. Sequenced input: blood. The sequence was collected from a woman aged 60-75 years in good health. The CDR3 sequence is CASSPLSGPSYEQYF. The CDR3 region has the DNA TGTGCCAGCTCACCACTTAGCGGGCCCTCCTACGAGCAGTACTTC.